This TCR beta chain was recorded in a study of T cells in Graves' hyperthyroidism and ophthalmopathy (dated by TCRdb to about 2019). For the study in its entirety: Peripheral blood was collected at initial diagnosis, before any treatment. To identify distinguishing TCR V-J signatures, a discovery cohort of about 100 patients was used, comprising 43 with Graves' ophthalmopathy and some 60 with stable Graves' hyperthyroidism. Whether ophthalmopathy could be predicted prospectively was tested in an independent validation cohort made up of under 20 hyperthyroidism patients plus 17 patients who later progressed to ophthalmopathy. TCR Vbeta CDR3 sequencing of 130 to 150 peripheral blood samples (43 ophthalmopathy, under 80 hyperthyroidism and 17 progressor patients) is reported in the paper. In more than 5 Graves' hyperthyroidism patients, the study also compared T-cell repertoires from thyroid tissue with T-cell repertoires from blood. The 95 to 100 discovery patients were randomly split 7:3 into training and test sets. Following sampling, methimazole starting at 30 mg daily was given to hyperthyroidism patients, and high-dose intravenous methylprednisolone was given to ophthalmopathy patients.

Taken from the germline V gene, the CDR1 and CDR2 loops are MNHNS and SASEGT. Trimming at the junction amounts to 6 bases on V and 4 bases on J, and the germline ends lie 10 bases apart. The CDR3 numbers 13 residues from cysteine through phenylalanine. The DNA shown is the 39-base CDR3, in frame from base 1. At least ten counts were recorded for this clonotype. It lacks a known antigen. Base qualities are not recorded, but no much larger clone differs from it by a single base. The hyperthyroidism patients were between 18 and 65 years old and newly diagnosed, with a disease duration of less than 2 months. The study excluded patients with uncontrolled infections, other autoimmune diseases, pregnancy or lactation. Diagnoses were established on the basis of clinical symptoms, serum thyroxine and TRAb, thyroid ultrasound, and orbital computed tomography. Blood from progressor patients was collected at the time of first diagnosis with hyperthyroidism, before any ophthalmopathy symptoms had appeared. Ficoll-Paque density gradient centrifugation was used to isolate PBMCs from approximately 10 ml of fresh peripheral blood. Patients classed as progressors first received a Graves' hyperthyroidism diagnosis and then went on to develop ophthalmopathy during follow-up. Total RNA was extracted using Trizol reagent, and RNA quality was assessed on an Agilent 2100 Bioanalyzer.

The TCR beta CDR3 regions were amplified from the RNA transcripts. A first-round RT-PCR of the TCR CDR3 used the HTBI primer set with the Qiagen OneStep RT-PCR kit. The libraries were constructed in a second round of multiplex PCR and then size-selected and purified. Paired-end sequencing of the libraries was performed with 100 bp reads on an Illumina HiSeq2000. The source study handled its data this way. Raw data were processed with SOAPnuke, discarding reads with adapters, uncalled bases, mean Phred below 15, or no exact constant-primer or identifier match. High-quality paired reads were merged using COPE v1.2.5, and each unique nucleotide sequence was defined as a clonotype. Clonotypes were aligned to IMGT TRBV, TRBD and TRBJ reference segments using MiTCR v1.1. The analysis was restricted to V-J combinations with a frequency above 0.0001, which together covered roughly 99% of the repertoires. The TCS score was defined as the ratio of F50 (clonal expansion) to E x V (chaos), calculated using BLOSUM62-based TCRdist between CDR3 peptides within each V-J. Welch's t-statistics and random forest reduced around 510 V-J features to roughly 13, which were used in a naive Bayes classifier (R e1071). TCRdb cleaned the public reads at Q25 with fastp, built clones with MiXCR and kept in-frame beta chains. Merged by CDR3 protein, the rows form single entries marked with the most common genes and DNA. The V and J calls and clone size come from TCRdb's table, not from the authors' own analysis. This sample has about 380,000 distinct CDR3 sequences in its table, and about 14% of those were observed once. About 20% of the sample belongs to the ten largest clones.

What the research found in general, with its limitations: Most expanded thyroid clonotypes (frequency above 0.001) were also detected in blood, a finding suggesting that blood repertoires may reflect thyroid immune responses. A model built on a 13 V-J signature distinguished ophthalmopathy from stable hyperthyroidism, reaching roughly 88% sensitivity and around 81% specificity in cross-validation and 80%/75% in testing. In validation, the model predicted progression to ophthalmopathy with over 65% sensitivity and about 72% specificity, a median of 6.5 months before onset. Sample size was not statistically predetermined, and investigators were not blinded to group allocation.

The rearrangement joined TRBV6-1 to TRBJ1-3; TRBD1 might be the D gene, on 5 matching bases. Sequencing used blood. The receptor comes from a young man with Graves' hyperthyroidism that later progressed to Graves' ophthalmopathy. The DNA reads TGTGCCAGCAGATGGCAGGGAGGAAACACCATATATTTT. It encodes CASRWQGGNTIYF.